Listed here are 8 T cell receptor beta chains from one sample, sequenced in a study of human T cells and chemical hapten exposure (dated by TCRdb to 2020 to 2023). The method behind the library was RACE. Sequencing instrument: NextSeq 500. TCRdb handled the public reads itself, with Q25 trimming in fastp and clone calling in MiXCR, and kept productive beta chains. Records with the same CDR3 protein are collapsed into one entry carrying the most frequent genes and DNA. Within this sample are some 200,000 distinct CDR3 sequences, with 20% to 25% of them counted one time only. Jointly, the top ten make up approximately 6.7% of the sample. According to the study, the label for this sample's time point signals: patch test 1, 2 weeks after DPC sensitization. What the treatment or condition label conveys for this sample: therapeutic diphenylcyclopropenone sensitization with weekly scalp DPC. The sequencing here drew on whole blood, taken in connection with sensitization to the hapten diphenylcyclopropenone (DPC). These TCRs come from a woman in her fifties or sixties with alopecia areata. Some clones in this sample may be carry-over from other donors' samples.

The table lists this clonotype with a few counts. CDR3: CASSESWGNYGYTF. The CDR3 DNA reads TGTGCCAGCAGTGAGAGTTGGGGGAACTATGGCTACACCTTC. The chain links TRBV6-1 to TRBJ1-2, with D maybe TRBD1 (5 bases). Germline loops: CDR1 MNHNS, CDR2 SASEGT. Deletions cut 3 bases from V and 2 bases from J, with 10 bases between. The CDR3 has 14 amino acids.

Many counts were recorded for this clonotype. This sequence joins TRBV11-2 and TRBJ1-1, with TRBD1 as a possible D gene (6 bases). The CDR3 is made up of 14 amino acids. Germline CDR1 is SGHAT and CDR2 is FQNNGV. V was pared by 1 base and J by 1 base, with 7 bases between. Written as DNA, the CDR3 is TGTGCCAGCAGCTTAGTAGGGGGGAACACTGAAGCTTTCTTT. This codes for CASSLVGGNTEAFF.

This chain connects TRBV5-1 to TRBJ1-5; unclear D gene. This CDR3 contains 15 residues. The germline V and J ends were trimmed by 0 bases and 4 bases, with 11 bases remaining between them. Germline CDR1 is SGHRS and CDR2 is YFSETQ. CDR3 region: CASSLVRQPNQPQHF. For the CDR3, the DNA is TGCGCCAGCAGCTTGGTGCGTCAGCCGAATCAGCCCCAGCATTTT. Full variable domain (rest looked up from reference TRBV5-1 and TRBJ1-5): KAGVTQTPRYLIKTRGQQVTLSCSPISGHRSVSWYQQTPGQGLQFLFEYFSETQRNKGNFPGRFSGRQFSNSRSEMNVSTLELGDSALYLCASSLVRQPNQPQHFGDGTRLSIL.

This clonotype was counted only a few times. The V call is TRBV18, the J call TRBJ2-1; 9 nucleotides line up with TRBD2. V lost 8 bases, J lost 7 bases, and 12 bases stayed unmatched. The CDR3 extends over 15 amino acids. The V gene's germline CDR1 is KGHSH and CDR2 LQKENI. The DNA of the CDR3 is TGTGCCAGCCGAGGTAGCGGGAGTCCTACGAATGAGCAGTTCTTC. Residues: CASRGSGSPTNEQFF.

Only a few counts were recorded for this clonotype. The chain links TRBV20-1 to TRBJ2-1; TRBD2 matches 8 bases. The CDR3 length is 15 residues. V shed 1 base, J shed 7 bases, and the junction held 9 bases outside the gene matches. The V gene's germline CDR1 is DFQATT and CDR2 SNEGSKA (reference sequence). The CDR3 is CSARVGRVLGNEQFF. The DNA for the CDR3 is TGCAGTGCTAGAGTCGGGAGGGTTCTAGGAAATGAGCAGTTCTTC.

The chain uses TRBV12-3 or TRBV12-4 and TRBJ2-7; 8 bases are shared with TRBD1. The CDR3 contains 12 residues. Trimming took 6 bases from V and 6 from J; bases not matched to a gene: 4. In DNA form, the CDR3 reads TGTGCCAGCAGCAGGACAGGGTTCGAGCAGTACTTC. Residues: CASSRTGFEQYF.

The rearrangement links TRBV5-1 to TRBJ2-7; 9 nucleotides match TRBD1. Germline assignment: CDR1 SGHRS and CDR2 YFSETQ. Losses at the gene ends were 4 bases for V and 4 bases for J; bases not matched to a gene: 9. This CDR3 is built from 15 residues. The CDR3: CASSQDRGNPYEQYF. DNA for the CDR3: TGCGCCAGCAGCCAGGACAGGGGTAATCCGTACGAGCAGTACTTC.

The rearrangement uses TRBV9 and TRBJ1-1; D is ambiguous. CDR1 is SGDLS and CDR2 is YYNGEE in the germline V gene. The ends were cut back, 7 bases at V and 6 bases at J, with 10 bases in the middle. This CDR3 spans 11 amino acids. The CDR3 sequence: CASGEGPEAFF. Written as DNA, the CDR3 is TGTGCCAGCGGCGAGGGCCCTGAAGCTTTCTTT.